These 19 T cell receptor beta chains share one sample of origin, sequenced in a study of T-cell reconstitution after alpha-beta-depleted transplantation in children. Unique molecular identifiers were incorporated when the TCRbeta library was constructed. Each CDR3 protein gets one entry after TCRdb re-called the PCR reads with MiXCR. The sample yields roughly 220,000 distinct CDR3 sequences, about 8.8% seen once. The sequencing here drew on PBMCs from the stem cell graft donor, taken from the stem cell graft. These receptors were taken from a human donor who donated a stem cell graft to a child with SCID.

This CDR3 reads CATSRQGNQPQHF. The DNA of the CDR3 is TGTGCCACCAGCCGACAAGGCAATCAGCCCCAGCATTTT. J is TRBJ1-5 and V is TRBV15, with unresolved D. The germline V and J ends were trimmed by 5 bases and 2 bases, with 7 bases remaining between them. The germline gives CDR1 LNHNV, CDR2 YYDKDF (reference sequence). The CDR3 runs 13 residues.

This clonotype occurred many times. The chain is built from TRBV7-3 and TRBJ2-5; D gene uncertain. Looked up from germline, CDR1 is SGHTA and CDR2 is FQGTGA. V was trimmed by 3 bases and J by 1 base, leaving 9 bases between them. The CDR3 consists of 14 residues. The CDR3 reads CASSFRWSQETQYF. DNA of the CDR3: TGTGCCAGCAGCTTTAGGTGGAGCCAAGAGACCCAGTACTTC. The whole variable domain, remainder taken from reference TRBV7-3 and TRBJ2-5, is GAGVSQTPSNKVTEKGKYVELRCDPISGHTALYWYRQSLGQGPEFLIYFQGTGAADDSGLPNDRFFAVRPEGSVSTLKIQRTERGDSAVYLCASSFRWSQETQYFGPGTRLLVL.

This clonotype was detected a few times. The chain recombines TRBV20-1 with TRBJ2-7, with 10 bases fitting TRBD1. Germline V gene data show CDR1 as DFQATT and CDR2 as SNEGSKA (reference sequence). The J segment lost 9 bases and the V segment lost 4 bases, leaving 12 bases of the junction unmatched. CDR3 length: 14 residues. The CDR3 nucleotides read TGCAGTGCTACCGACAGGGGGCGAGCACGAGGGCAGTACTTC. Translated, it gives CSATDRGRARGQYF.

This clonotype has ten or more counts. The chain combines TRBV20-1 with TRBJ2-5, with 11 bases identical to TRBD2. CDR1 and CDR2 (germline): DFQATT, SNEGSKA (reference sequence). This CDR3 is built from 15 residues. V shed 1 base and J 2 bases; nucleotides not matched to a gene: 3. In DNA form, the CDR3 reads TGCAGTGCTAGAGGTACTAGCGGGAGTCAAGAGACCCAGTACTTC. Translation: CSARGTSGSQETQYF.

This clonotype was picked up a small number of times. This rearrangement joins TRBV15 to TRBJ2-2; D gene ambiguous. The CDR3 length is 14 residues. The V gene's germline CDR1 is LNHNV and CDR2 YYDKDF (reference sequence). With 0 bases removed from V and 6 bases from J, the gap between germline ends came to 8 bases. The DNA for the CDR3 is TGTGCCACCAGCAGAGATCAACGCTCCGGGGAGCTGTTTTTT. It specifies CATSRDQRSGELFF.

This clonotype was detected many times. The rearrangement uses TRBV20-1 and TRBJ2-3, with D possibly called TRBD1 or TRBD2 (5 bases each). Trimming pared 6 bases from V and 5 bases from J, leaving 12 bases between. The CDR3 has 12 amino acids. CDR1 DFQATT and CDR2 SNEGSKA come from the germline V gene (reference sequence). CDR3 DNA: TGCAGTGCCACCGGGGACGTAGATACGCAGTATTTT. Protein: CSATGDVDTQYF.

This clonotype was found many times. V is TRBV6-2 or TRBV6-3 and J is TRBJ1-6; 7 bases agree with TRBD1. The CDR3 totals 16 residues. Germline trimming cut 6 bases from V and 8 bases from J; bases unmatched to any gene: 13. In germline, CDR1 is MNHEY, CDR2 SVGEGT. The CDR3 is CASSHHTTGKDSPLHF. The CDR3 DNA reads TGTGCCAGCAGCCACCATACGACAGGGAAGGATTCACCCCTCCACTTT.

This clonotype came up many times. DNA of the CDR3: TGCAGTGCTAGAGAGGGGGCGCGGACTGAAGCTTTCTTT. As protein: CSAREGARTEAFF. This sequence joins TRBV20-1 and TRBJ1-1, with D perhaps matching TRBD1 (6 bases). Germline V gene data show CDR1 as DFQATT and CDR2 as SNEGSKA (reference sequence). The CDR3 length is 13 residues. Trimming shortened V by 0 bases and J by 5 bases, and 10 bases separated the two germline ends.

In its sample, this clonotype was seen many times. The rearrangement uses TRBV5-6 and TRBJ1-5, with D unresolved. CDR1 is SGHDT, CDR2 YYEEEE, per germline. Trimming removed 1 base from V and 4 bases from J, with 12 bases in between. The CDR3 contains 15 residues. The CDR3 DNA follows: TGTGCCAGCAGCTTGTTAGGCAGCCAAAATCAGCCCCAGCATTTT. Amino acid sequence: CASSLLGSQNQPQHF.

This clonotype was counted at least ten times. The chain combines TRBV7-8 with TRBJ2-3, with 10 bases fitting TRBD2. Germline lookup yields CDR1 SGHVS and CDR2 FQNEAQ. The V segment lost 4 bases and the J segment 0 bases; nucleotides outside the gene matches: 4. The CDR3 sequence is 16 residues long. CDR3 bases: TGTGCCAGCAGCTCCCGACTAGCGGGCAGCACAGATACGCAGTATTTT. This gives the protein CASSSRLAGSTDTQYF.

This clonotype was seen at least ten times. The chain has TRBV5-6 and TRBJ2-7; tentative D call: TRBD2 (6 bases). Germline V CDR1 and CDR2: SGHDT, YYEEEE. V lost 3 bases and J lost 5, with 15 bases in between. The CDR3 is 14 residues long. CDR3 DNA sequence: TGTGCCAGCAGCTCGGGGGTTCAGTCCAACGAGCAGTACTTC. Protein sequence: CASSSGVQSNEQYF.

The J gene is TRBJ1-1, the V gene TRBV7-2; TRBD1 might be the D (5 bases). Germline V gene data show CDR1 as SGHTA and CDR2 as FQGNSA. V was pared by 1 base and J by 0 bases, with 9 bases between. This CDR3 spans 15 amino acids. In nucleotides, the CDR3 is TGTACCAGCAGCTTAGAGGCAGGGATGAACACTGAAGCTTTCTTT. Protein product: CTSSLEAGMNTEAFF.

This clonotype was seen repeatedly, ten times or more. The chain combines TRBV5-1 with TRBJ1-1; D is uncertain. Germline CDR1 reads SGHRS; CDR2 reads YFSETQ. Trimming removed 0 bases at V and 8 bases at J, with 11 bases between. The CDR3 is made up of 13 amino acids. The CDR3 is CASSLATVPEAFF. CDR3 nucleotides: TGCGCCAGCAGCTTGGCGACCGTACCAGAAGCTTTCTTT.

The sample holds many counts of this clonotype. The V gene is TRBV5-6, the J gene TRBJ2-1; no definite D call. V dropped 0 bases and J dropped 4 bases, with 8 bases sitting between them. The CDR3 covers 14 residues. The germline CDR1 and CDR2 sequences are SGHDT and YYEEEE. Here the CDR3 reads CASSLGRNYNEQFF. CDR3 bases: TGTGCCAGCAGCTTGGGACGGAATTACAATGAGCAGTTCTTC. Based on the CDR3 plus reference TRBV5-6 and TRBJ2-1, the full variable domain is DAGVTQSPTHLIKTRGQQVTLRCSPKSGHDTVSWYQQALGQGPQFIFQYYEEEERQRGNFPDRFSGHQFPNYSSELNVNALLLGDSALYLCASSLGRNYNEQFFGPGTRLTVL.

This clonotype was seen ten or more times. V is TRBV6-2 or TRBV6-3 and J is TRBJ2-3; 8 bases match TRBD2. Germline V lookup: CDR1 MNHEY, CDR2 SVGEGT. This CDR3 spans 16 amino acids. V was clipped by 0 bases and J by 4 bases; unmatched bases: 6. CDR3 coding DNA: TGTGCCAGCAGTTACTCGATCCTAGCGGGCGCAGATACGCAGTATTTT. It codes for CASSYSILAGADTQYF.

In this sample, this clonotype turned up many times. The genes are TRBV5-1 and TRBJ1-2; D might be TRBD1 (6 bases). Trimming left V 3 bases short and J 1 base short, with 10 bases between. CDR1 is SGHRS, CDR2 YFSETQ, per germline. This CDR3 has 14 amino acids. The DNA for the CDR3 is TGCGCCAGCAGCTATGGACAGATTAACTATGGCTACACCTTC. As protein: CASSYGQINYGYTF.

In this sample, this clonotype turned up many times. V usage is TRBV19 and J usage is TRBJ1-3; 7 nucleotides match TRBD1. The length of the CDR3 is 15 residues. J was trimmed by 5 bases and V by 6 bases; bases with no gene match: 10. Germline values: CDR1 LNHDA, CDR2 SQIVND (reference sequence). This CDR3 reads CASSLGTAARNTIYF. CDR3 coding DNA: TGTGCCAGTAGCCTCGGGACAGCTGCGAGAAACACCATATATTTT.

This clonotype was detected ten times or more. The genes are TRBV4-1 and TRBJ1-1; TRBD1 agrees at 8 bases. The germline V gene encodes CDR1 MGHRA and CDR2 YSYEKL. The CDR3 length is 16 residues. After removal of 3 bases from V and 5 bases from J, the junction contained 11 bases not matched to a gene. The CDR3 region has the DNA TGCGCCAGCAGCCAGGTTTCCAGGGGGCCGGAGACTGAAGCTTTCTTT. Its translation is CASSQVSRGPETEAFF.

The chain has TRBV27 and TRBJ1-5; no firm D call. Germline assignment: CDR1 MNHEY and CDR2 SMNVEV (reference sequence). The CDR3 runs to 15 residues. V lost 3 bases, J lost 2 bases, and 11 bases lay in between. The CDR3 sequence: CASSFTARRNQPQHF. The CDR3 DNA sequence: TGTGCCAGCAGTTTCACAGCCCGCCGCAATCAGCCCCAGCATTTT.